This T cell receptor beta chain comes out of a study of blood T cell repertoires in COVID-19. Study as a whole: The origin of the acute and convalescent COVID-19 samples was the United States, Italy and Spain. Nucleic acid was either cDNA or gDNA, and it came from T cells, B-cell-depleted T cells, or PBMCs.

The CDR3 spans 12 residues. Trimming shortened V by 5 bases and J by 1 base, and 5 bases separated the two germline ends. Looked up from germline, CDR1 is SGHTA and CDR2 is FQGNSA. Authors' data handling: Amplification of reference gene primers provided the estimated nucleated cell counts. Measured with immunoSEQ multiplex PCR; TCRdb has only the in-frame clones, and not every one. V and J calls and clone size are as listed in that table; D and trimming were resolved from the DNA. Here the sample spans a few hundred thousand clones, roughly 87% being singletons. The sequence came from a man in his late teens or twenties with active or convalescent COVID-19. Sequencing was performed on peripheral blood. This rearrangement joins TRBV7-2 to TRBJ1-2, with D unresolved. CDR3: CASSPYNYGYTF. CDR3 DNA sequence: TGTGCCAGCAGCCCGTATAACTATGGCTACACCTTC.